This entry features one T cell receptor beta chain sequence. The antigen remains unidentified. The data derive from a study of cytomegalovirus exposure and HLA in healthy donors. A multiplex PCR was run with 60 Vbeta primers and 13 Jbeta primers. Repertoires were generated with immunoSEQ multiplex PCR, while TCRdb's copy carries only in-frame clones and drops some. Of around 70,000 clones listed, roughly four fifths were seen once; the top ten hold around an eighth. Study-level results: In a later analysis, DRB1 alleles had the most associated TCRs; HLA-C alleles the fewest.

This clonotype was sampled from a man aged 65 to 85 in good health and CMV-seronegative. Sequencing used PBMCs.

The CDR3 spells CASSWTEYNYGYTF. The DNA for the CDR3 is TGTGCCAGCTCCTGGACAGAGTATAACTATGGCTACACCTTC. V is TRBV18 and J is TRBJ1-2; TRBD1 is a possible D gene (6 bases). This CDR3 region has 14 residues. Per germline, CDR1 KGHSH and CDR2 LQKENI. V was clipped by 6 bases and J by 1 base, with 12 bases between them.